These 6 T cell receptor beta chains share one sample of origin, sequenced in a study of T cells in Graves' hyperthyroidism and ophthalmopathy. Template material for amplifying TCR beta CDR3 regions consisted of RNA transcripts. The HTBI primer set was used in a first-round RT-PCR of the TCR CDR3. MiXCR was run by TCRdb on the multiplex PCR reads, yielding one entry per CDR3 protein. The sample records a few hundred thousand distinct CDR3 sequences, about 45% being singletons. Material for sequencing was peripheral blood or thyroid tissue (not recorded which). The receptors stem from a woman under 30 with Graves' hyperthyroidism.

Many counts were recorded for this clonotype. The V and J genes are TRBV11-2 and TRBJ2-5, with TRBD1 matching over 9 bases. CDR3 length equals 14 residues. Trimming cost V 6 bases and J 2 bases; bases outside gene matches: 4. Germline values: CDR1 SGHAT, CDR2 FQNNGV. The CDR3: CASSADRGQETQYF. CDR3 nucleotide sequence: TGTGCCAGCAGTGCAGACAGGGGGCAAGAGACCCAGTACTTC.

The chain uses TRBV12-3 or TRBV12-4 and TRBJ1-3; D perhaps matches TRBD1 (6 bases). CDR3 length: 13 amino acids. The germline V and J ends were trimmed by 5 bases and 4 bases, with 9 bases remaining between them. The CDR3 spells CASSHGQGNTIYF. CDR3 nucleotides: TGTGCCAGCAGTCACGGACAGGGAAACACCATATATTTT.

This clonotype has more than one count but fewer than ten. The conserved phenylalanine or tryptophan normally closing the CDR3 is absent here, so this likely arose from a read error. The DNA is omitted, as the CDR3 cannot be located on it reliably, and the CDR3 follows TCRdb's listing. The V and J genes are TRBV7-8 and TRBJ2-5; the table assigns TRBD2, which was not confirmed against the DNA. The CDR3 length is 9 residues, termini included. Looked up from germline, CDR1 is SGHVS and CDR2 is FQNEAQ. The CDR3 sequence: CASSRLGTS.

The rearrangement uses TRBV10-3 and TRBJ2-7; 7 bases line up with TRBD1. J lost 0 bases, V lost 7 bases, and 15 bases had no gene match. Germline V gene data show CDR1 as ENHRY and CDR2 as SYGVKD. The CDR3 totals 17 residues. The DNA of the CDR3 is TGTGCCATCAAGGACCCTTCAGGGGCAGGGGGCTCCTACGAGCAGTACTTC. Its translation: CAIKDPSGAGGSYEQYF.

Many counts were recorded for this clonotype. The chain combines TRBV7-2 with TRBJ1-5; TRBD1 agrees at 7 bases. This CDR3 is built from 13 residues. CDR1 SGHTA and CDR2 FQGNSA come from the germline V gene. The V segment lost 8 bases and the J segment 5 bases; nucleotides outside the gene matches: 6. The CDR3 DNA reads TGTGCCAGCGGTACAGGGGAGTATCAGCCCCAGCATTTT. Its translation is CASGTGEYQPQHF.

The V and J genes are TRBV2 and TRBJ1-5, with D maybe TRBD1 (5 bases). The V gene lost 5 bases and the J gene lost 5 bases, with 13 bases spanning the gap. This CDR3 spans 14 amino acids. CDR1 is SNHLY and CDR2 is FYNNEI in the germline V gene. This chain's CDR3 is CASSSGVEDQPQHF. The DNA for the CDR3 is TGTGCCAGCAGTTCGGGGGTAGAGGATCAGCCCCAGCATTTT. The whole variable domain, filled in from reference TRBV2 and TRBJ1-5, reads EPEVTQTPSHQVTQMGQEVILRCVPISNHLYFYWYRQILGQKVEFLVSFYNNEISEKSEIFDDQFSVERPDGSNFTLKIRSTKLEDSAMYFCASSSGVEDQPQHFGDGTRLSIL.